This TCR beta chain is drawn from a study of HIV-infected patients and healthy controls. This clonotype was seen many times. TCRdb reanalysed the 5' RACE reads using MiXCR and keeps one entry per CDR3 protein. The sample yields more than 60,000 distinct CDR3 sequences, less than 20% seen once. Per the germline V gene, CDR1 is SNHLY and CDR2 is FYNNEI. The CDR3 contains 14 residues. After removal of 6 bases from V and 1 base from J, the junction contained 3 bases not matched to a gene. Specimen: CD4+ T cells from blood. This chain connects TRBV2 to TRBJ2-5, with TRBD1 matching 9 bases. This receptor was identified in a human donor in good health. In DNA, the CDR3 is TGTGCCAGCAGAGGACAGGGGCTCCAAGAGACCCAGTACTTC. Its protein is CASRGQGLQETQYF.